This TCR beta chain was sequenced during a study of blood T cell repertoires in COVID-19. Produced via immunoSEQ multiplex PCR; TCRdb's table is partial and in-frame only. Of roughly 520,000 clones in the sample, approximately 90% were seen once. Trimming took off 1 base at V and 10 bases at J, with 11 bases between the two ends. The CDR3 runs to 14 residues. Germline V gene lookup returns CDR1 MGHRA and CDR2 YSYEKL. Study members were between roughly 18 and 100 years old and lived in 25 or so US regions. The TCR was taken from a woman aged 40 to 50 who had recovered from COVID-19. The rearrangement joins TRBV4-1 to TRBJ1-6; no clear D gene. Sequences were obtained from PBMCs or T cells enriched from blood (not recorded which). The CDR3 region has the DNA TGCGCCAGCAGCCAAGGGCAAGCGGGCTCACCCCTCCACTTT. Translating it yields CASSQGQAGSPLHF.